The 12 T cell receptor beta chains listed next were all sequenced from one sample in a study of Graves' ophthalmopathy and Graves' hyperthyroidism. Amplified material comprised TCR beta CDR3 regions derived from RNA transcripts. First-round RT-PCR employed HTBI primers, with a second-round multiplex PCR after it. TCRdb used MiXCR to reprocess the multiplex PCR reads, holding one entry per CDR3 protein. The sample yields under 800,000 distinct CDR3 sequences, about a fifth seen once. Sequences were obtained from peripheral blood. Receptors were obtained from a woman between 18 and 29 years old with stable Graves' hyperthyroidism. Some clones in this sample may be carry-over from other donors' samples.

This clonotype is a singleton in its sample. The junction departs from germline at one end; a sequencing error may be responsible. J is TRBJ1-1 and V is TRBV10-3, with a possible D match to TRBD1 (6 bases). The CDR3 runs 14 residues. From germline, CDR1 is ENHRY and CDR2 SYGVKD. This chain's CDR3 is CASSESTGRQRVVF. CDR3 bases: TGTGCCAGCAGTGAGTCGACAGGCCGCCAGAGAGTCGTATTT.

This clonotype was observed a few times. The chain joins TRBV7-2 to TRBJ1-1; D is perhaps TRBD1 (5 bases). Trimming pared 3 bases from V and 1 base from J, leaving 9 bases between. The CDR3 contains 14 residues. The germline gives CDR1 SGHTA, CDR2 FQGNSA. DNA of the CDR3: TGTGCCAGCAGCTTCGCGACAGAGAACACTGAAGCTTTCTTT. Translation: CASSFATENTEAFF.

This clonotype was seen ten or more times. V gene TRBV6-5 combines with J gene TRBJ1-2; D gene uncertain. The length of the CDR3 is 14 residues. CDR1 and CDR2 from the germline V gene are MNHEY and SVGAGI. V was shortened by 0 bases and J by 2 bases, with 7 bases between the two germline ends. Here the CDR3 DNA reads TGTGCCAGCAGTTACTCGAGGCAGAACTATGGCTACACCTTC. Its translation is CASSYSRQNYGYTF.

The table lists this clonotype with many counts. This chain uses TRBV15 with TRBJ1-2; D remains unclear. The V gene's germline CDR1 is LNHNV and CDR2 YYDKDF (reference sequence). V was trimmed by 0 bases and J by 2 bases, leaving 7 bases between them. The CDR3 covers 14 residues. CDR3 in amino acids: CATSREARNYGYTF. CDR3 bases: TGTGCCACCAGCAGAGAGGCGAGGAACTATGGCTACACCTTC.

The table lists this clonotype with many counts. The CDR3 nucleotides read TGTGCCAGCAGCCCCGCCAGGACGGGCTCCTACGAGCAGTACTTC. Translating gives CASSPARTGSYEQYF. V and J are TRBV6-1 and TRBJ2-7, with D hard to call. Germline V lookup: CDR1 MNHNS, CDR2 SASEGT. The CDR3 sequence is 15 residues long. Trimming removed 6 bases from V and 0 bases from J, with 15 bases in between.

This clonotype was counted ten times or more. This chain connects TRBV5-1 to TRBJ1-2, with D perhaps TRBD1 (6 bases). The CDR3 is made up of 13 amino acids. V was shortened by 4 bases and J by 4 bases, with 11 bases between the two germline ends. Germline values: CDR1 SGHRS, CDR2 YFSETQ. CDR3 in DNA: TGCGCCAGCAGCCTTCGGGACACCTATGGCTACACCTTC. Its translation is CASSLRDTYGYTF.

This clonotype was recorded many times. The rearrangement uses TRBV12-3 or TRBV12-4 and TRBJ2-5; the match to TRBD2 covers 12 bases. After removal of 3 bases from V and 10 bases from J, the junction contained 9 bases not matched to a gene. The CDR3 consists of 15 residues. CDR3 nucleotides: TGTGCCAGCAGTTTCCCTAGCGGGAGGGCCTTGGTCCAGTACTTC. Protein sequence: CASSFPSGRALVQYF.

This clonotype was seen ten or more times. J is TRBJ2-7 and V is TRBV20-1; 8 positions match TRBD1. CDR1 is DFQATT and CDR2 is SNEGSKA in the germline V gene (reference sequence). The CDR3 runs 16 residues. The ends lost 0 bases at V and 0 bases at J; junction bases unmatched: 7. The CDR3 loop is CSAREMTGVPSYEQYF. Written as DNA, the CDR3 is TGCAGTGCTAGAGAGATGACAGGGGTACCCTCCTACGAGCAGTACTTC.

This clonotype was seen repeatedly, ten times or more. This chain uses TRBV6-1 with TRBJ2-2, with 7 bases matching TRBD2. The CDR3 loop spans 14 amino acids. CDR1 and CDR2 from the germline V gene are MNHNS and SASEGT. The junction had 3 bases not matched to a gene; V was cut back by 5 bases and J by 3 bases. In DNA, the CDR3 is TGTGCCAGCAGTAGCGGGACGTACACCGGGGAGCTGTTTTTT. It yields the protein CASSSGTYTGELFF.

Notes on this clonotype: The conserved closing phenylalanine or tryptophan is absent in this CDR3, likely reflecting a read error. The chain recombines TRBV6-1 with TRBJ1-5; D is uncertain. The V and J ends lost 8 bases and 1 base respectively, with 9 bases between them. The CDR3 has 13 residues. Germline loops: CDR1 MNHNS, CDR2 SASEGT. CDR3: CASSERSNQPQHV. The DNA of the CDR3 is TGTGCCAGCTCCGAGCGGAGCAATCAGCCCCAGCATGTT.

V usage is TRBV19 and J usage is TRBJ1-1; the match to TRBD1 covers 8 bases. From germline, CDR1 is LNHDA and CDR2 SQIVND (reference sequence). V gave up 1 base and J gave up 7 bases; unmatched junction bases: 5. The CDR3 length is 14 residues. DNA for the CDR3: TGTGCCAGTAGTATAGGGACAGGGTTCCGTGAAGCTTTCTTT. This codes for CASSIGTGFREAFF.

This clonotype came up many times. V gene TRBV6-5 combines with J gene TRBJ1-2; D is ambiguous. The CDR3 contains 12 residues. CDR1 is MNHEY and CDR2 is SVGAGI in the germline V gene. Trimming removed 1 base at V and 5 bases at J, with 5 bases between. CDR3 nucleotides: TGTGCCAGCAGTTACTTCGAGTATGGCTACACCTTC. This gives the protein CASSYFEYGYTF.